The entry below describes one TCR beta chain. What it recognizes is unknown. The data derive from a study of cytomegalovirus exposure and HLA in healthy donors. Use of 60 Vbeta and 13 Jbeta primers characterized the PCR. Profiling relied on immunoSEQ multiplex PCR, and the TCRdb table lists in-frame clones only, not all of them. The sample holds more than 55,000 clones, about four fifths seen once. Losses at the gene ends were 6 bases for V and 6 bases for J; bases not matched to a gene: 10. This CDR3 comprises 15 residues. Germline-derived CDR1 and CDR2 are MDHEN and SYDVKM. Study conclusions and caveats: It was reported that TCR beta sequences correctly inferred the HLA-A and HLA-B alleles for most subjects. Researchers reported in a later analysis that a missense DCLRE1C variant was tied to TCR beta V- and J-gene trimming. A later analysis showed TCR association rates differing by HLA locus, peaking at DRB1 and lowest at HLA-C.

Sequences were obtained from PBMCs. This TCR came from a woman aged 40 to 50 in good health and CMV-seronegative. The V and J genes are TRBV28 and TRBJ2-1, with 8 bases identical to TRBD2. The CDR3 nucleotides are TGTGCCAGCAGGGTTCGGGAGGGCGCGGTCAATGAGCAGTTCTTC. Translated: CASRVREGAVNEQFF.